A selection of T cell receptor beta chains follows, all from one sample in a study of blood T cell repertoires in COVID-19. Sequencing used immunoSEQ multiplex PCR; TCRdb keeps in-frame clones, though not all of them. The sample consists of 300,000 or so clones, just under 85% of them appearing once. The sequenced sample was peripheral blood. Every receptor here comes from a woman aged 45-59 years with active or convalescent COVID-19. Both conserved end residues are part of each CDR3. A D gene is named only where the DNA matches it firmly. Size is stated for part of the rows, as once, few or many counts, or as a class when the clone is expanded.

size: once; V: TRBV9; D: TRBD1; J: TRBJ2-2; CDR3: CASSQNRGITGELFF; DNA: TGTGCCAGCAGCCAAAACAGGGGGATAACCGGGGAGCTGTTTTTT
size: few; V: TRBV6-5; D: -; J: TRBJ1-5; CDR3: CASSPHQGQPQHF; DNA: TGTGCCAGCAGCCCACACCAGGGACAGCCCCAGCATTTT
size: -; V: TRBV7-3; D: TRBD1; J: TRBJ2-2; CDR3: CASSLPGQGGKNTGELFF; DNA: TGTGCCAGCAGCTTACCGGGACAGGGGGGCAAGAACACCGGGGAGCTGTTTTTT
size: few; V: TRBV9; D: TRBD1; J: TRBJ1-2; CDR3: CASSGRGGYTF; DNA: TGTGCCAGCAGCGGCAGGGGGGGCTACACCTTC
size: -; V: TRBV28; D: -; J: TRBJ1-6; CDR3: CASSPRQNYNSPLHF; DNA: TGTGCCAGCAGTCCGAGACAGAACTATAATTCACCCCTCCACTTT
size: -; V: TRBV18; D: -; J: TRBJ1-1; CDR3: CASSSQGNTEAFF; DNA: TGTGCCAGCTCATCTCAGGGGAACACTGAAGCTTTCTTT
size: -; V: TRBV6-5; D: -; J: TRBJ1-2; CDR3: CASRYRGGYTF; DNA: TGTGCCAGCAGATACCGGGGTGGCTACACCTTC
size: -; V: TRBV29-1; D: -; J: TRBJ1-2; CDR3: CSVTDGWGYTF; DNA: TGCAGCGTAACCGACGGGTGGGGCTACACCTTC
size: -; V: TRBV28; D: -; J: TRBJ1-1; CDR3: CASSPRNMNTEAFF; DNA: TGTGCCAGCAGCCCTAGGAACATGAACACTGAAGCTTTCTTT
size: -; V: TRBV7-6; D: TRBD1; J: TRBJ2-3; CDR3: CASSLGARDRATDTQYF; DNA: TGTGCCAGCAGCTTAGGGGCCCGGGACAGGGCCACAGATACGCAGTATTTT
size: -; V: TRBV2; D: TRBD2; J: TRBJ2-5; CDR3: CASSDVLAGETQYF; DNA: TGTGCCAGCAGTGACGTACTAGCGGGTGAGACCCAGTACTTC
size: -; V: TRBV7-9; D: -; J: TRBJ2-1; CDR3: CASSSLPGGMNEQFF; DNA: TGTGCCAGCAGCTCCCTCCCAGGCGGGATGAATGAGCAGTTCTTC
size: -; V: TRBV6-5; D: -; J: TRBJ2-7; CDR3: CASSTGPSSYEQYF; DNA: TGTGCCAGCAGCACAGGTCCAAGCTCCTACGAGCAGTACTTC
size: -; V: TRBV6-1; D: -; J: TRBJ2-4; CDR3: CASSEPRTGRYF; DNA: TGTGCCAGCAGTGAACCTAGGACTGGGAGGTACTTC
size: -; V: TRBV13; D: TRBD1; J: TRBJ1-1; CDR3: CASRDRGLAEAFF; DNA: TGTGCCAGCCGCGACAGGGGGCTGGCTGAAGCTTTCTTT
size: -; V: TRBV18; D: TRBD1; J: TRBJ1-2; CDR3: CASSPRAGGGKFNGYTF; DNA: TGTGCCAGCTCACCACGGGCAGGGGGCGGAAAATTTAATGGCTACACCTTC
size: few; V: TRBV25-1; D: TRBD1; J: TRBJ2-7; CDR3: CASSPTGTTGEQYF; DNA: TGTGCCAGCAGCCCGACAGGGACAACTGGCGAGCAGTACTTC
size: -; V: TRBV14; D: -; J: TRBJ1-1; CDR3: CASSQALGGWTEAFF; DNA: TGTGCCAGCAGCCAAGCTCTCGGGGGGTGGACTGAAGCTTTCTTT
size: -; V: TRBV7-8; D: TRBD2; J: TRBJ2-2; CDR3: CASSSFLSAGVAGELFF; DNA: TGTGCCAGCAGCTCATTCTTGTCAGCGGGAGTAGCCGGGGAGCTGTTTTTT
size: -; V: TRBV10-3; D: TRBD2; J: TRBJ2-1; CDR3: CAISESVLARHYNEQFF; DNA: TGTGCCATCAGTGAGTCAGTACTAGCGCGCCACTACAATGAGCAGTTCTTC
size: -; V: TRBV3-1/TRBV3-2; D: TRBD1; J: TRBJ2-7; CDR3: CASSLGTDYEQYF; DNA: TGTGCCAGCAGCCTCGGGACAGACTACGAGCAGTACTTC
size: -; V: TRBV19; D: TRBD1; J: TRBJ1-1; CDR3: CASSPLTGSNTEAFF; DNA: TGTGCCAGTAGTCCGCTGACAGGGTCGAACACTGAAGCTTTCTTT
size: -; V: TRBV6-5; D: -; J: TRBJ2-5; CDR3: CASSPGHLRKTQYF; DNA: TGTGCCAGCAGTCCTGGACATCTTAGGAAGACCCAGTACTTC
size: -; V: TRBV5-1; D: -; J: TRBJ1-2; CDR3: CASCSGREGDYGYTF; DNA: TGCGCCAGCTGCTCTGGGAGGGAAGGGGACTATGGCTACACCTTC
size: -; V: TRBV14; D: TRBD2; J: TRBJ2-7; CDR3: CASSQAGAGSSYEQYF; DNA: TGTGCCAGCAGCCAAGCCGGAGCGGGAAGTTCCTACGAGCAGTACTTC
size: once; V: TRBV2; D: TRBD2; J: TRBJ2-1; CDR3: CASSEALGSGKVYNEQFF; DNA: TGTGCCAGCAGTGAAGCGCTGGGTAGCGGGAAGGTCTACAATGAGCAGTTCTTC
size: -; V: TRBV6-5; D: -; J: TRBJ2-1; CDR3: CASSTTGYNEQFF; DNA: TGTGCCAGCAGTACAACAGGGTACAATGAGCAGTTCTTC
size: once; V: TRBV6-1; D: TRBD2; J: TRBJ2-1; CDR3: CASSDSAGGEQFF; DNA: TGTGCCAGCAGTGATTCAGCGGGAGGTGAGCAGTTCTTC
size: -; V: TRBV9; D: -; J: TRBJ2-6; CDR3: CASSLYASRAGANVLTF; DNA: TGTGCCAGCAGCCTTTACGCCTCCAGGGCTGGGGCCAACGTCCTGACTTTC
size: -; V: TRBV5-1; D: -; J: TRBJ1-1; CDR3: CASSLGQVLNTEAFF; DNA: TGCGCCAGCAGCTTGGGGCAGGTACTGAACACTGAAGCTTTCTTT
size: -; V: TRBV18; D: TRBD1; J: TRBJ2-7; CDR3: CASSPDRQGGQYF; DNA: TGTGCCAGCTCACCAGACCGACAGGGGGGGCAGTACTTC
size: -; V: TRBV5-8; D: TRBD2; J: TRBJ2-4; CDR3: CASSLVGLAGVSHF; DNA: TGTGCCAGCAGCTTGGTGGGACTAGCGGGAGTATCGCACTTC
size: -; V: TRBV29-1; D: TRBD2; J: TRBJ2-7; CDR3: CSVETLAGVRGEQYF; DNA: TGCAGCGTTGAAACTCTAGCGGGAGTCCGTGGCGAGCAGTACTTC
size: -; V: TRBV10-1; D: TRBD2; J: TRBJ2-2; CDR3: CASSRTSGAFGELFF; DNA: TGCGCCAGCAGTAGGACTAGCGGAGCGTTCGGGGAGCTGTTTTTT
size: -; V: TRBV5-4; D: TRBD1; J: TRBJ2-2; CDR3: CASSPGTGPNTGELFF; DNA: TGTGCCAGCAGCCCGGGGACAGGGCCAAACACCGGGGAGCTGTTTTTT
size: -; V: TRBV28; D: -; J: TRBJ1-4; CDR3: CASSFRTVAPTNEKLFF; DNA: TGTGCCAGCAGTTTTCGGACAGTTGCACCGACTAATGAAAAACTGTTTTTT
size: many; V: TRBV4-1; D: TRBD1; J: TRBJ1-1; CDR3: CASSQDGGGAEAFF; DNA: TGCGCCAGCAGCCAAGATGGAGGGGGCGCGGAAGCTTTCTTT
size: -; V: TRBV5-1; D: -; J: TRBJ2-3; CDR3: CASSLDLLRDTQYF; DNA: TGCGCCAGCAGCTTGGATCTCCTCCGAGATACGCAGTATTTT
size: -; V: TRBV28; D: -; J: TRBJ1-3; CDR3: CASSVSAGNTIYF; DNA: TGTGCCAGCAGCGTCTCGGCTGGAAACACCATATATTTT
size: -; V: TRBV28; D: TRBD2; J: TRBJ2-5; CDR3: CASSLEAGEETQYF; DNA: TGTGCCAGCAGTTTAGAGGCGGGAGAGGAGACCCAGTACTTC
size: -; V: TRBV10-3; D: TRBD2; J: TRBJ2-1; CDR3: CAIGRTSGGTSYNEQFF; DNA: TGTGCCATCGGCCGGACTAGCGGGGGGACCTCCTACAATGAGCAGTTCTTC
size: -; V: TRBV6-5; D: -; J: TRBJ2-7; CDR3: CASSYLVTGYEQYF; DNA: TGTGCCAGCAGTTACCTGGTGACAGGCTACGAGCAGTACTTC
size: -; V: TRBV7-9; D: -; J: TRBJ1-4; CDR3: CASSRLEKLFF; DNA: TGTGCCAGCAGCCGACTTGAAAAACTGTTTTTT
size: -; V: TRBV27; D: TRBD1; J: TRBJ1-6; CDR3: CASTIKGTDSWSPLHF; DNA: TGTGCCAGCACCATTAAGGGGACAGACTCATGGTCACCCCTCCACTTT
size: once; V: TRBV14; D: TRBD2; J: TRBJ2-5; CDR3: CASSSREGTQYF; DNA: TGTGCCAGCAGCAGCCGGGAGGGTACCCAGTACTTC
size: -; V: TRBV5-8; D: -; J: TRBJ1-1; CDR3: CASSFDQGSTEAFF; DNA: TGTGCCAGCAGCTTCGACCAGGGGAGCACTGAAGCTTTCTTT
size: -; V: TRBV20-1; D: -; J: TRBJ2-3; CDR3: CSAPRQQTQYF; DNA: TGCAGTGCACCACGACAGCAAACGCAGTATTTT
size: -; V: TRBV25-1; D: -; J: TRBJ2-1; CDR3: CASSDPAGYYNEQFF; DNA: TGTGCCAGCAGTGATCCGGCGGGGTATTACAATGAGCAGTTCTTC